This T cell receptor (beta chain) was identified during a study of blood T cells in healthy people across ages. The study isolated at least 6 million PBMCs from each sample. Each sample provided at least 5 micrograms of extracted total RNA. The authors ran a second PCR of roughly 6 to 12 cycles using a sample-barcoded 5' primer and a J-beta primer mix. TCRdb independently ran MiXCR on the 5' RACE reads; one entry per CDR3 protein. The sample has about 780,000 distinct CDR3 sequences; about 42% are singletons. Germline V gene sequence: CDR1 SGHRS, CDR2 YFSETQ. Trimming shortened V by 5 bases and J by 3 bases, and 17 bases separated the two germline ends. The CDR3 runs 15 residues.

This chain uses TRBV5-1 with TRBJ1-2; D is unclear. This sequence originates from an elderly man in good health. Sequenced: blood. The DNA for the CDR3 is TGCGCCAGCAGTTTAGGATCAGGACCCCACTATGGCTACACCTTC. This translates into CASSLGSGPHYGYTF.